This TCR beta chain was captured by sequencing in a study of T cell responses to AZD1222 COVID-19 vaccine. Study conclusions and caveats: Rises in breadth and depth of Spike-specific TCRs came after two AZD1222 doses. All repertoire sampling was performed exclusively after the peak T cell response. CD4 TCRs linked to vaccination spanned spike, dominating at 160-218 and 743-854. Clonal diversity may have been underestimated in mostly white British donors.

Points on this clone: Its antigen is unknown.

V lost 6 bases and J 2 bases, leaving 14 bases between the germline ends. The germline V gene has CDR1 MNHEY and CDR2 SVGAGI. The CDR3 extends over 14 amino acids. Some clones are missing from TCRdb's copy, which holds only in-frame ones; the method was immunoSEQ multiplex PCR. The data show under 150,000 clones, 85% to 90% seen once. The rearrangement links TRBV6-5 to TRBJ2-7; the D call may be TRBD1 or TRBD2 (5 bases each). This material consisted of peripheral blood, taken on day 0 of AZD1222 vaccination. The receptor comes from an adult in good health. The CDR3 bases are TGTGCCAGCAGGGCCGGGACGTACACCTACGAGCAGTACTTC. Amino acids: CASRAGTYTYEQYF.